Following are 32 T cell receptor beta chains from one sample sequenced in a study of human T cells and chemical hapten exposure. MiXCR was run by TCRdb on the 5' RACE reads, yielding one entry per CDR3 protein. The table lists about 140,000 distinct CDR3 sequences, roughly 4.1% of them singletons. Total RNA came from unfractionated whole blood. Receptor source: a female donor in good health.

This clonotype came up a few times. The V call is TRBV2, the J call TRBJ1-5; tentative D call: TRBD1 (5 bases). The V and J ends lost 6 bases and 2 bases respectively, with 14 bases between them. The CDR3 totals 15 residues. The germline V gene encodes CDR1 SNHLY and CDR2 FYNNEI. In nucleotides, the CDR3 is TGTGCCAGCAGAGCAGGGAAAAGGGGCAATCAGCCCCAGCATTTT. Translation: CASRAGKRGNQPQHF.

The V and J genes are TRBV20-1 and TRBJ2-1; 10 bases are a match to TRBD2. This CDR3 spans 16 amino acids. J was trimmed by 10 bases and V by 2 bases; bases with no gene match: 14. Germline CDR1 reads DFQATT; CDR2 reads SNEGSKA (reference sequence). CDR3 sequence: CSARSGGADCFDEQFF. The CDR3 bases are TGCAGTGCTAGAAGCGGGGGGGCCGACTGTTTCGACGAGCAGTTCTTC.

This clonotype was seen many times. The chain employs TRBV9 and TRBJ2-3, with no clear D. The germline V gene encodes CDR1 SGDLS and CDR2 YYNGEE. The V gene lost 0 bases and the J gene lost 6 bases, with 8 bases spanning the gap. CDR3 length: 13 amino acids. CDR3 in DNA: TGTGCCAGCAGCGTAGGCCGAGCGGATACGCAGTATTTT. It specifies CASSVGRADTQYF.

This clonotype was seen ten or more times. V gene TRBV10-3 combines with J gene TRBJ2-5; tentative D call: TRBD2 (6 bases). This CDR3 spans 17 amino acids. Trimming removed 0 bases at V and 5 bases at J, with 19 bases between. Germline CDR1 ENHRY, CDR2 SYGVKD. The CDR3 DNA is TGTGCCATCAGTGAGTCGCTCACGACTCGGGGGTATGAGACCCAGTACTTC. Amino acids: CAISESLTTRGYETQYF.

Ten or more counts support this clonotype. The V call is TRBV9, the J call TRBJ1-2; D is perhaps TRBD1 (5 bases). CDR3 length: 12 residues. V lost 4 bases to trimming and J lost 3 bases, with 7 bases between them. CDR1 SGDLS and CDR2 YYNGEE come from the germline V gene. The CDR3 DNA reads as TGTGCCAGCAGCCGACAGCACTATGGCTACACCTTC. Translated, it gives CASSRQHYGYTF.

In its sample, this clonotype was seen many times. The CDR3 DNA reads TGTGCCAGCAGCTTAGTTCGACAGGGGGCTTTTGAAAAACTGTTTTTT. Translated, it gives CASSLVRQGAFEKLFF. V gene TRBV7-9 combines with J gene TRBJ1-4, with 10 bases fitting TRBD1. The CDR3 totals 16 residues. From germline, CDR1 is SEHNR and CDR2 FQNEAQ (reference sequence). V lost 1 base and J lost 7; bases outside the gene matches: 6.

In its sample, this clonotype was seen a few times. The chain employs TRBV20-1 and TRBJ2-7; 16 nucleotides match TRBD2. With V trimmed by 3 bases and J by 5 bases, 4 bases remained unmatched. The CDR3 runs to 15 residues. CDR1 is DFQATT and CDR2 is SNEGSKA in the germline V gene (reference sequence). CDR3 bases: TGCAGTGCTAGGGGACTAGCGGGGGGGATCGACGAGCAGTACTTC. Its protein product is CSARGLAGGIDEQYF.

This clonotype was observed many times. This chain links TRBV6-6 with TRBJ1-1; tentative D call: TRBD1 (5 bases). This CDR3 contains 13 residues. Germline loops: CDR1 MNHNY, CDR2 SVGAGI (reference sequence). Between the trimmed V and J ends, which lost 2 bases and 5 bases, there was a span of 9 bases. The CDR3 sequence: CASSYGGGTEAFF. DNA of the CDR3: TGTGCCAGCAGTTACGGGGGGGGAACTGAAGCTTTCTTT.

This clonotype was observed at least ten times. The chain has TRBV5-1 and TRBJ1-1; D remains unclear. Germline V lookup: CDR1 SGHRS, CDR2 YFSETQ. This CDR3 is built from 14 residues. V was shortened by 2 bases and J by 5 bases, with 13 bases between the two germline ends. CDR3: CASSFRERETEAFF. The DNA for the CDR3 is TGCGCCAGCAGCTTCCGGGAGAGGGAAACTGAAGCTTTCTTT.

This clonotype has just a few counts. The V call is TRBV7-6, the J call TRBJ1-1; D possibly corresponds to TRBD1 (6 bases). The germline gives CDR1 SGHVS, CDR2 FNYEAQ. The length of the CDR3 is 19 residues. V was trimmed by 1 base and J by 3 bases, leaving 24 bases between them. The CDR3 reads CASSLVGMWGAWGHTEAFF. In DNA, the CDR3 is TGTGCCAGCAGCTTAGTGGGAATGTGGGGGGCTTGGGGACACACTGAAGCTTTCTTT.

In this sample, this clonotype turned up many times. The V and J genes are TRBV3-1 and TRBJ1-3; D ambiguous. The CDR3 has 15 residues. Germline V gene data show CDR1 as LGHDT and CDR2 as YNNKEL (reference sequence). Trimming cost V 1 base and J 4 bases, with 11 bases left between them. The CDR3 reads CASSQVSAGGNTIYF. The DNA of the CDR3 is TGTGCCAGCAGCCAAGTTTCGGCTGGAGGAAACACCATATATTTT.

This clonotype was seen a few times. The V and J genes are TRBV2 and TRBJ1-2; maybe TRBD1 (5 bases). Trimming shortened V by 8 bases and J by 3 bases, and 7 bases separated the two germline ends. The length of the CDR3 is 11 residues. Germline V gene sequence: CDR1 SNHLY, CDR2 FYNNEI. DNA for the CDR3: TGTGCCAGCGGGGGGGACTATGGCTACACCTTC. This codes for CASGGDYGYTF.

V usage is TRBV7-2 and J usage is TRBJ2-5; D is possibly TRBD1 (6 bases). V lost 1 base and J 6 bases, leaving 15 bases between the germline ends. This CDR3 is built from 15 residues. The germline V gene encodes CDR1 SGHTA and CDR2 FQGNSA. The CDR3 DNA follows: TGTGCCAGCAGCTTAGAACCAGGGGCCATGAAGACCCAGTACTTC. Protein: CASSLEPGAMKTQYF. The variable domain in full, completed from reference TRBV7-2 and TRBJ2-5, reads GAGVSQSPSNKVTEKGKDVELRCDPISGHTALYWYRQSLGQGLEFLIYFQGNSAPDKSGLPSDRFSAERTGGSVSTLTIQRTQQEDSAVYLCASSLEPGAMKTQYFGPGTRLLVL.

There are many counts of this clonotype. The chain carries TRBV12-5 and TRBJ1-5; 9 bases agree with TRBD1. J gave up 3 bases and V 0 bases, and 3 bases lay outside the gene matches. There are 16 residues in the CDR3. Germline V lookup: CDR1 LGHNT, CDR2 FRNRAP. CDR3 protein: CASGLVGQGLNQPQHF. The CDR3 nucleotides read TGTGCTAGTGGTTTGGTAGGACAGGGGCTCAATCAGCCCCAGCATTTT.

This chain connects TRBV21-1 to TRBJ1-6. TRBV21-1 is termed a pseudogene. This CDR3 comprises 11 residues. The CDR3 is CASSKARPLHF. The CDR3 DNA follows: TGTGCCAGCAGCAAAGCTAGACCCCTCCACTTT.

This clonotype was recorded many times. The chain links TRBV7-2 to TRBJ2-5; tentatively, D is TRBD2 (6 bases). This CDR3 contains 14 residues. Germline lookup yields CDR1 SGHTA and CDR2 FQGNSA. The V and J ends lost 5 bases and 2 bases respectively, with 12 bases between them. The CDR3 DNA reads TGTGCCAGCAGCCCGGGACTGGCGCAAGAGACCCAGTACTTC. As protein: CASSPGLAQETQYF.

The CDR3 bases are TGTGCCAGCAGTGAACTAGCGGGGGCCATGGGTACGCAGTATTTT. This codes for CASSELAGAMGTQYF. V usage is TRBV6-1 and J usage is TRBJ2-3, with 10 bases lining up with TRBD2. The CDR3 spans 15 residues. V shed 2 bases and J 8 bases; nucleotides not matched to a gene: 7. Germline CDR1 MNHNS, CDR2 SASEGT.

This clonotype was recorded at least ten times. V usage is TRBV20-1 and J usage is TRBJ2-1; 9 nucleotides align to TRBD2. Germline CDR1 is DFQATT and CDR2 is SNEGSKA (reference sequence). The CDR3 extends over 14 amino acids. V lost 5 bases and J lost 12; bases outside the gene matches: 14. The CDR3 sequence: CSAPRSGGLGVQFF. As DNA, the CDR3 is TGCAGTGCTCCCCGTAGCGGGGGCCTTGGGGTGCAGTTCTTC.

This clonotype was detected only a few times. The rearrangement joins TRBV19 to TRBJ2-2; 8 nucleotides line up with TRBD1. The CDR3 consists of 15 residues. The trim removed 5 bases at V and 3 bases at J, leaving 5 bases unmatched. Germline V gene data show CDR1 as LNHDA and CDR2 as SQIVND (reference sequence). This CDR3 reads CASSPTDRDTGELFF. CDR3 in DNA: TGTGCCAGTAGTCCCACGGACAGGGACACCGGGGAGCTGTTTTTT. The full variable domain, in which reference TRBV19 and TRBJ2-2 provide the parts outside the CDR3, is DGGITQSPKYLFRKEGQNVTLSCEQNLNHDAMYWYRQDPGQGLRLIYYSQIVNDFQKGDIAEGYSVSREKKESFPLTVTSAQKNPTAFYLCASSPTDRDTGELFFGEGSRLTVL.

A word on this clonotype: This may stem from a read error, because a much larger clone lies one nucleotide away. The chain employs TRBV4-2 and TRBJ2-7; the D gene is possibly TRBD2 (5 bases). CDR3 length: 16 residues. V was shortened by 1 base and J by 1 base, with 14 bases between the two germline ends. Germline CDR1 LGHNA, CDR2 YNFKEQ. This CDR3 reads CASSQGGSSPSYEQYF. CDR3 DNA: TGTGCCAGCAGCCAAGGTGGGAGTAGCCCATCCTACGAGCAGTACTTC.

Only a few counts were recorded for this clonotype. This sequence joins TRBV12-3 or TRBV12-4 and TRBJ1-2, with 7 bases identical to TRBD1. Germline trimming cut 1 base from V and 4 bases from J; bases unmatched to any gene: 9. This CDR3 contains 16 residues. The chain's CDR3 is CASSLGPKGASYGYTF. In nucleotides, the CDR3 is TGTGCCAGCAGTTTAGGCCCCAAGGGGGCGAGCTATGGCTACACCTTC.

This clonotype was recorded many times. V is TRBV7-3 and J is TRBJ2-1, with TRBD2 as a possible D gene (5 bases). The CDR3 totals 13 residues. From germline, CDR1 is SGHTA and CDR2 FQGTGA. Trimming removed 3 bases at V and 10 bases at J, with 13 bases between. The CDR3 loop reads CASSLGSGVEQFF. CDR3 DNA: TGTGCCAGCAGCTTGGGGAGCGGCGTGGAGCAGTTCTTC.

This clonotype was counted ten times or more. The chain combines TRBV10-2 with TRBJ1-5; 9 bases fit TRBD1. V gave up 7 bases and J gave up 1 base; unmatched junction bases: 5. The CDR3 has 15 amino acids. CDR1 is WSHSY and CDR2 is SAAADI in the germline V gene. CDR3 sequence reads: CASTRTGDSNQPQHF. CDR3 nucleotides: TGCGCCAGCACCAGGACAGGGGACAGCAATCAGCCCCAGCATTTT.

This clonotype was counted at least ten times. The V call is TRBV29-1, the J call TRBJ1-1, with unresolved D. The CDR3 has 13 amino acids. V lost 1 base, J lost 0 bases, and 6 bases lay in between. Germline values: CDR1 SQVTM, CDR2 ANQGSEA. This CDR3 reads CSVEGDMNTEAFF. DNA for the CDR3: TGCAGCGTTGAAGGCGATATGAACACTGAAGCTTTCTTT.

This clonotype has at least ten counts. The chain combines TRBV18 with TRBJ1-4, with D possibly being TRBD1 (6 bases). The CDR3 runs to 15 residues. Looked up from germline, CDR1 is KGHSH and CDR2 is LQKENI. Trimming left V 0 bases short and J 8 bases short, with 13 bases between. CDR3 coding DNA: TGTGCCAGCTCACCACCTTCGGGGGCCGGGGAAAAACTGTTTTTT. This encodes CASSPPSGAGEKLFF.

This clonotype was counted between two and nine times. A much bigger clone sits one base away, suggesting this may be a read error. This sequence joins TRBV6-1 and TRBJ1-2; D is undetermined. The germline V gene encodes CDR1 MNHNS and CDR2 SASEGT. The V end lost 1 base, the J end lost 1 base, and 4 bases lay between the germline ends. There are 13 residues in the CDR3. CDR3 sequence: CASSEGRNYGYTF. CDR3 coding DNA: TGTGCCAGCAGTGAAGGACGTAACTATGGCTACACCTTC.

The sample holds many counts of this clonotype. J is TRBJ2-1 and V is TRBV12-3 or TRBV12-4; 9 bases line up with TRBD2. V trimming: 1 base; J trimming: 7 bases; junction bases outside the gene matches: 14. This CDR3 is 18 amino acids long. CDR3: CASSLGGFGAGGLNEQFF. The DNA of the CDR3 is TGTGCCAGCAGTTTAGGAGGATTTGGAGCGGGGGGTTTGAATGAGCAGTTCTTC.

This clonotype was found many times. The chain joins TRBV3-1 to TRBJ2-4; D might be TRBD2 (6 bases). Germline values: CDR1 LGHDT, CDR2 YNNKEL (reference sequence). V was pared by 4 bases and J by 1 base, with 23 bases between. The length of the CDR3 is 19 residues. CDR3 in amino acids: CASSPTGTRIGWAKNIQYF. CDR3 in DNA: TGTGCCAGCAGCCCGACGGGGACTCGAATCGGCTGGGCCAAAAACATTCAGTACTTC.

This clonotype showed up many times. V usage is TRBV6-5 and J usage is TRBJ2-7; possibly TRBD1 or TRBD2 for D (5 bases each). Germline V gene lookup returns CDR1 MNHEY and CDR2 SVGAGI. CDR3 size: 15 residues. The V and J ends lost 6 bases and 0 bases respectively, with 15 bases between them. CDR3 coding DNA: TGTGCCAGCAGCCACAAGGGGACCAGCTCCTACGAGCAGTACTTC. Translation: CASSHKGTSSYEQYF.

This clonotype was seen ten or more times. The chain joins TRBV12-3 or TRBV12-4 to TRBJ1-3; 11 nucleotides align to TRBD1. With V trimmed by 3 bases and J by 4 bases, 2 bases remained unmatched. CDR3 size: 15 residues. CDR3 in amino acids: CASSLDRGPGNTIYF. Here the CDR3 DNA reads TGTGCCAGCAGTTTGGACAGGGGGCCGGGAAACACCATATATTTT.

In this sample, this clonotype turned up many times. J is TRBJ2-7 and V is TRBV6-2 or TRBV6-3, with 8 bases aligning to TRBD1. V gave up 5 bases and J gave up 3 bases; unmatched junction bases: 3. This CDR3 has 13 amino acids. Per the germline V gene, CDR1 is MNHEY and CDR2 is SVGEGT. The CDR3 DNA reads as TGTGCCAGCAGTCGGACAGGGTACTACGAGCAGTACTTC. It translates to CASSRTGYYEQYF.

The V call is TRBV6-5, the J call TRBJ1-6; no firm D call. Trimming pared 4 bases from V and 0 bases from J, leaving 4 bases between. The CDR3 has 14 amino acids. Germline V gene data show CDR1 as MNHEY and CDR2 as SVGAGI. For the CDR3, the DNA is TGTGCCAGCAGTTCACTCTCCTATAATTCACCCCTCCACTTT. Amino acids: CASSSLSYNSPLHF.